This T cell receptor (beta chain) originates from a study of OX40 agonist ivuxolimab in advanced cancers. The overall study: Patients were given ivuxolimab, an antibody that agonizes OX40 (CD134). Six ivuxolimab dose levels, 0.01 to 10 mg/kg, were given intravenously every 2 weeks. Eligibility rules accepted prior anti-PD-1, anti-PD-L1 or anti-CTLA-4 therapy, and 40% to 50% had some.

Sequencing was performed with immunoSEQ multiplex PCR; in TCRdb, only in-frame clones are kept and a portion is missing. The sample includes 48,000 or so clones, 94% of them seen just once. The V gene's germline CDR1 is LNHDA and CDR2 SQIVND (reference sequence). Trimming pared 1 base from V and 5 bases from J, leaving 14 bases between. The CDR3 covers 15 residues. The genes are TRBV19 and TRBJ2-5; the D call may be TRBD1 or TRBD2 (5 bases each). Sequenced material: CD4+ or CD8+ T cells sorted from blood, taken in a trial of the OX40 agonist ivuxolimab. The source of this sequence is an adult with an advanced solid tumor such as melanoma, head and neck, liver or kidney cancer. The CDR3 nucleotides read TGTGCCAGTAGTATAGGTCCAGGGACGGGCGAGACCCAGTACTTC. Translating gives CASSIGPGTGETQYF. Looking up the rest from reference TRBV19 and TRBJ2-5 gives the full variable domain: DGGITQSPKYLFRKEGQNVTLSCEQNLNHDAMYWYRQDPGQGLRLIYYSQIVNDFQKGDIAEGYSVSREKKESFPLTVTSAQKNPTAFYLCASSIGPGTGETQYFGPGTRLLVL.